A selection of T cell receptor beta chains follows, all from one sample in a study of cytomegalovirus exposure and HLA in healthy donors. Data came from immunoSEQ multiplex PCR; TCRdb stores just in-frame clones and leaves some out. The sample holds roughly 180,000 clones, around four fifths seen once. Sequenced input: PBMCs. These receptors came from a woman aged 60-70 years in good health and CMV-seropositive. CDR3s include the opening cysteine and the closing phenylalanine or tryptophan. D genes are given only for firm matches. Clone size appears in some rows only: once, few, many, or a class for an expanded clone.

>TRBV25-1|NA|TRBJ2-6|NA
TGTGCCAGCTCTGTGTCTGGGGCCAACGGCCTGACTTTC
CASSVSGANGLTF
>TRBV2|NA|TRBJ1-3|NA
TGTGCCAGTCAGGGCTCACCTGGAAACACCATATATTTT
CASQGSPGNTIYF
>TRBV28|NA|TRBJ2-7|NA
TGTGCCAGCAGCCGCTCCAGCGACTTCGCCTACGAGCAGTACTTC
CASSRSSDFAYEQYF
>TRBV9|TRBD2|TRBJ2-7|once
TGTGCCAGCAGCGTAGGACTAGCGGGAGGGTACGAGCAGTACTTC
CASSVGLAGGYEQYF
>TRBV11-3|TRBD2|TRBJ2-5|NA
TGTGCCAGCAGCTTAGGACCGGGGGGGCAAGAGACCCAGTACTTC
CASSLGPGGQETQYF
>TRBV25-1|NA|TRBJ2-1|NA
TGTGCCAGCAGTGAAGGAGCGGATATGACCTACAATGAGCAGTTCTTC
CASSEGADMTYNEQFF
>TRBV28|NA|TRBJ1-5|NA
TGTGCCAGCAGGTGGACTTCTGAGCCCAATCAGCCCCAGCATTTT
CASRWTSEPNQPQHF
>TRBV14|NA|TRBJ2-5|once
TGTGCCAGCAGCCAAGGGAAAGGGGCGACCCAGTACTTC
CASSQGKGATQYF
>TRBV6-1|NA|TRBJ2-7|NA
TGTGCCACCTCCTCACCGGACAGAAGCTACGAGCAGTACTTC
CATSSPDRSYEQYF
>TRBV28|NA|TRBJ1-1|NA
TGTGCCAGTCTGAGCGACACGGGAACTGAAGCTTTCTTT
CASLSDTGTEAFF
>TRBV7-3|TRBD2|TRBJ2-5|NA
TGTGCCAGCAGCGAGCGGGGGGGCCGGTTGGAGACCCAGTACTTC
CASSERGGRLETQYF
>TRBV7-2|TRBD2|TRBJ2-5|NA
TGTGCCAGCAGCTTAGAGACTAGCGGGAGCCAGACCCAGTACTTC
CASSLETSGSQTQYF
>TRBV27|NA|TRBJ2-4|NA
TGTGCCAGCAGTCCTCTCTCGGGAGTTGACATTCAGTACTTC
CASSPLSGVDIQYF
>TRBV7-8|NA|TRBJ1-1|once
TGTGCCAGCAGCTTAGGGGCGCATACCACTGAAGCTTTCTTT
CASSLGAHTTEAFF
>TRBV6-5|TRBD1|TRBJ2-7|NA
TGTGCCAGCCAGAGGGACAGCTCCTACGAGCAGTACTTC
CASQRDSSYEQYF
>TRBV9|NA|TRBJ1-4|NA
TGTGCCAGCAGCGTATTAGGGGAAAAGAGTGAAAAACTGTTTTTT
CASSVLGEKSEKLFF
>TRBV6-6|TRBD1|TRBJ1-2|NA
TGTGCCAGCAGTGACACAGGGGCGAGGGGCTACACCTTC
CASSDTGARGYTF
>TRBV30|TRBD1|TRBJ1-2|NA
TGTGCCTGGATTCCCTTTAACCGGGACAGGGGTTCGGGGGGCTACACCTTC
CAWIPFNRDRGSGGYTF
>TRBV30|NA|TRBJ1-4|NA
TGTGCCTGGAGCCGCGATAATGAAAAACTGTTTTTT
CAWSRDNEKLFF
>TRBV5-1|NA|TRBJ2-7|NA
TGCGCCAGCAGCTTGGCCGCGGGAAGCTCCTACGAGCAGTACTTC
CASSLAAGSSYEQYF
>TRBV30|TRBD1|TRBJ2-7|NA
TGTGCCTGGAGGGACAGGGGGGGCAGCTACGAGCAGTACTTC
CAWRDRGGSYEQYF
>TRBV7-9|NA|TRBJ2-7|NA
TGTGCCAGCAGTCCCGGGGGTCGTCCCTACGAGCAGTACTTC
CASSPGGRPYEQYF